The text below deals with one T cell receptor (beta chain). Its antigen is still unknown. The junction differs from germline at one of its ends, possibly a read error. This record comes from a study of cytomegalovirus exposure and HLA in healthy donors. Use of 60 Vbeta and 13 Jbeta primers characterized the PCR. Sequencing used immunoSEQ multiplex PCR; TCRdb keeps in-frame clones, though not all of them. The table has about 130,000 clones, approximately 80% seen once. The CDR3 has 15 amino acids. The germline V gene encodes CDR1 SGHNT and CDR2 YYREEE (reference sequence). The study's findings and limits: Using a false discovery rate of 0.05, a later analysis showed that 15,000 to 20,000 TCR beta sequences were associated with HLA alleles.

The sample was PBMCs. The receptor was derived from a male donor in good health and CMV-seropositive. The chain uses TRBV5-4 and TRBJ2-7; 8 bases agree with TRBD2. As DNA, the CDR3 is TGTACCAGCAGCTTGGGCGGGGGGCAAACCCACGAGCAGTACTTC. It yields the protein CTSSLGGGQTHEQYF.